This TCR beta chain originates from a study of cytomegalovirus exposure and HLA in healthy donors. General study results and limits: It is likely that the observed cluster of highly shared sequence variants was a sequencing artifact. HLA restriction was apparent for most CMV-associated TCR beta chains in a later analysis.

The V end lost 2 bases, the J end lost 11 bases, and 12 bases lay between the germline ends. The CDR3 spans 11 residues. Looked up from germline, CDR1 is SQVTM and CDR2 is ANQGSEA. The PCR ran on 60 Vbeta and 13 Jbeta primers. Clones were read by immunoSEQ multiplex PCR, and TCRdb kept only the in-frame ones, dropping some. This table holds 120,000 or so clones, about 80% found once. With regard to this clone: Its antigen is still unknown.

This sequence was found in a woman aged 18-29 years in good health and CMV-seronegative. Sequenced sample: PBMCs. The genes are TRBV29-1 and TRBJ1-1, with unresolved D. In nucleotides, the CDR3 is TGCAGCGTTGAATTCTACCACTCCGCTTTCTTT. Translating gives CSVEFYHSAFF. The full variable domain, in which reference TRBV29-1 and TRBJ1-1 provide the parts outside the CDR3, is SAVISQKPSRDICQRGTSLTIQCQVDSQVTMMFWYRQQPGQSLTLIATANQGSEATYESGFVIDKFPISRPNLTFSTLTVSNMSPEDSSIYLCSVEFYHSAFFGQGTRLTVV.